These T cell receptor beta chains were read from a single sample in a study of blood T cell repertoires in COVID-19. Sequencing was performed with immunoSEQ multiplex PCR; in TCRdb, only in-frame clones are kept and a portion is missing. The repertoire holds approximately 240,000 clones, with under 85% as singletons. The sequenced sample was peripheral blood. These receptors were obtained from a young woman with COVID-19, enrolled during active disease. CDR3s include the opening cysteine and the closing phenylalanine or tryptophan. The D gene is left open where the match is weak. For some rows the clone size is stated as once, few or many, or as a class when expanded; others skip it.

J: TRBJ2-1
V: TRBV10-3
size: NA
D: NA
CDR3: CATAREDEQFF
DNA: TGTGCCACCGCGAGGGAGGATGAGCAGTTCTTC

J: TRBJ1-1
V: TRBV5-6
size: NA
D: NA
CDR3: CASSYSLAVGTEAFF
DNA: TGTGCCAGCAGTTATAGCCTCGCGGTGGGCACTGAAGCTTTCTTT

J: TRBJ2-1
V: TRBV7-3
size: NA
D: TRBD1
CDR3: CASSSQGASSYNEQFF
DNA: TGTGCCAGCAGCTCCCAGGGGGCTAGCTCCTACAATGAGCAGTTCTTC

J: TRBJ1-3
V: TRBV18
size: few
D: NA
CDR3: CANREGISGNTIYF
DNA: TGTGCCAACCGGGAGGGGATCTCTGGAAACACCATATATTTT

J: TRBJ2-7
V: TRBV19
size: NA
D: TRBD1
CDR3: CASSVDRDVHEQYF
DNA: TGTGCCAGTAGTGTGGACAGGGACGTCCACGAGCAGTACTTC

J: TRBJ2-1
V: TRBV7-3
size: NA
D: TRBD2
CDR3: CASSLGLAGNNEQFF
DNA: TGTGCCAGCAGCCTAGGACTAGCGGGGAACAATGAGCAGTTCTTC

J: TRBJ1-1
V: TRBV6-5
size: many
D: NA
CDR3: CASSYLAGSMNTEAFF
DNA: TGTGCCAGCAGTTACCTGGCAGGATCTATGAACACTGAAGCTTTCTTT

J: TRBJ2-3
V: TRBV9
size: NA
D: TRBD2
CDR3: CASSATSGGTDTQYF
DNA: TGTGCCAGCAGCGCCACTAGCGGTGGCACAGATACGCAGTATTTT

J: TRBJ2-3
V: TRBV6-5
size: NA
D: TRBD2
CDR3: CASSLTSFTDTQYF
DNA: TGTGCCAGCAGCTTGACTAGCTTCACAGATACGCAGTATTTT

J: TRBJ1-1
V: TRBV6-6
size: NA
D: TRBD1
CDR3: CASSRTQGGSGAEAFF
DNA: TGTGCCAGCAGTCGTACCCAGGGGGGATCCGGGGCTGAAGCTTTCTTT

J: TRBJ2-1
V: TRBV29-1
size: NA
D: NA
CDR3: CSVAASVNNEQFF
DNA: TGCAGCGTTGCGGCTAGCGTAAACAATGAGCAGTTCTTC

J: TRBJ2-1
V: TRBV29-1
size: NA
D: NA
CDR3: CSVEGDRSSYNEQFF
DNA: TGCAGCGTTGAAGGAGACAGATCCTCCTACAATGAGCAGTTCTTC

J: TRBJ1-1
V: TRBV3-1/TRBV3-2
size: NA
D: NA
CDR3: CASSQDGTRMNTEAFF
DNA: TGTGCCAGCAGCCAAGATGGGACACGAATGAACACTGAAGCTTTCTTT

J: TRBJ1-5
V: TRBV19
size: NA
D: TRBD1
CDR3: CASSIGTAGTGSVRPQHF
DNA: TGTGCCAGTAGTATTGGAACGGCTGGGACAGGGTCAGTGCGGCCCCAGCATTTT

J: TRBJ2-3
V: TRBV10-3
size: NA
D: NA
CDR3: CAISEDGGDTDTQYF
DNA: TGTGCCATCAGTGAGGATGGCGGGGACACAGATACGCAGTATTTT

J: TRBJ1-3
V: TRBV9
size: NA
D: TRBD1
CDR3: CASRTGPGNTIYF
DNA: TGTGCCAGCAGGACAGGGCCTGGAAACACCATATATTTT

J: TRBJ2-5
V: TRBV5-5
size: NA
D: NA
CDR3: CASSLVEGAETQYF
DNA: TGTGCCAGCAGCTTGGTGGAGGGGGCAGAGACCCAGTACTTC

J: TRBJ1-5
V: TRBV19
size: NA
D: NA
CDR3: CASTHTGSNQPQHF
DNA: TGTGCCAGTACCCACACAGGGAGCAATCAGCCCCAGCATTTT

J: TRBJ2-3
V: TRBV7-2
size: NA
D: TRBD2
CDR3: CASSSSGRLRDTQYF
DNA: TGTGCCAGCAGCTCTAGCGGGAGGTTAAGAGATACGCAGTATTTT

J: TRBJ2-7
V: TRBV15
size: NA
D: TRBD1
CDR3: CATSGGTAYEQYF
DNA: TGTGCCACCAGCGGTGGGACAGCCTACGAGCAGTACTTC

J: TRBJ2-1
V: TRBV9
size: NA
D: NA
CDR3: CASSPRQTYNEQFF
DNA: TGTGCCAGCAGCCCGCGGCAGACTTACAATGAGCAGTTCTTC

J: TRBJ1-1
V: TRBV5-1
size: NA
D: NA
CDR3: CASSLFLVAETEAFF
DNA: TGCGCCAGCAGCCTGTTTCTAGTAGCTGAAACTGAAGCTTTCTTT

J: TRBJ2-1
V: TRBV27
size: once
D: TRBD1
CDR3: CASSLSTGPYNEQFF
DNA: TGTGCCAGCAGTTTATCGACAGGGCCCTACAATGAGCAGTTCTTC

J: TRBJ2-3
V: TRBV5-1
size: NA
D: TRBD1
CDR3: CASSPRTGGTDTQYF
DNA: TGCGCCAGCAGCCCCCGGACAGGGGGCACAGATACGCAGTATTTT

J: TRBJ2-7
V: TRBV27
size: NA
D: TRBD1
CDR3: CASSLGTGGLVYEQYF
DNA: TGTGCCAGCAGTCTCGGGACAGGCGGGCTGGTCTACGAGCAGTACTTC

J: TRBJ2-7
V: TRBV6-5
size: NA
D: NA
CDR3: CASNSRGSSYEQYF
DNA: TGTGCCAGCAATTCCAGGGGAAGCTCCTACGAGCAGTACTTC

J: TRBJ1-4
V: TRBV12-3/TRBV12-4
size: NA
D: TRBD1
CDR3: CASRPYRGEKLFF
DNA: TGTGCCAGCAGGCCCTACAGGGGGGAAAAACTGTTTTTT

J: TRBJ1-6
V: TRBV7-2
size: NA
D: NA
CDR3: CASSFVGSYNSPLHF
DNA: TGTGCCAGCAGCTTCGTAGGGAGTTATAATTCACCCCTCCACTTT

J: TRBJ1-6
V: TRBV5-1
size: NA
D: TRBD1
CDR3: CASSQGTGGSPLHF
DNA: TGCGCCAGCAGCCAGGGGACAGGGGGTTCACCCCTCCACTTT

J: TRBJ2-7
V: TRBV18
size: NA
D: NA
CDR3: CASSRGFRGSYEQYF
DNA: TGTGCCAGCTCACGGGGGTTCAGGGGTTCGTACGAGCAGTACTTC

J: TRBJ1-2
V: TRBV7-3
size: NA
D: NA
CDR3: CASSLTGDYGYTF
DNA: TGTGCCAGCAGCTTAACAGGGGACTATGGCTACACCTTC

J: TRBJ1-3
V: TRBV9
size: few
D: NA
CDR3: CASSVAGQFSGNTIYF
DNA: TGTGCCAGCAGCGTAGCTGGGCAATTCTCTGGAAACACCATATATTTT

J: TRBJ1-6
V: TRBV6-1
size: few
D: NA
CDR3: CASSEREGTYNSPLHF
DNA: TGTGCCAGCAGTGAACGGGAGGGGACCTATAATTCACCCCTCCACTTT

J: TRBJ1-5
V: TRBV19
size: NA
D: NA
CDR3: CASSIQGTYSSNQPQHF
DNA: TGTGCCAGTAGTATACAGGGTACCTACAGCAGCAATCAGCCCCAGCATTTT

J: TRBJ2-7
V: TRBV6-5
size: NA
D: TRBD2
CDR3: CASSKREAGIYEQYF
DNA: TGTGCCAGCAGTAAGCGGGAGGCGGGGATCTACGAGCAGTACTTC

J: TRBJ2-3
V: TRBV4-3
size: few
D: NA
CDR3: CASSQEAGVADTQYF
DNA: TGCGCCAGCAGCCAAGAGGCAGGGGTGGCAGATACGCAGTATTTT

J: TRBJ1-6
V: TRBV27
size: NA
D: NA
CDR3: CASSLFSGVDYNSPLHF
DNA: TGTGCCAGCAGTTTATTTTCGGGGGTAGATTATAATTCACCCCTCCACTTT

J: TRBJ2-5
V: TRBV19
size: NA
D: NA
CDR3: CASSKWQKGGGQETQYF
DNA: TGTGCCAGTAGTAAGTGGCAAAAGGGTGGAGGGCAAGAGACCCAGTACTTC

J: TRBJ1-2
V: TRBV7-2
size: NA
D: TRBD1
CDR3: CASSLWDRLGYGYTF
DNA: TGTGCCAGCAGCTTATGGGACAGGTTAGGGTATGGCTACACCTTC

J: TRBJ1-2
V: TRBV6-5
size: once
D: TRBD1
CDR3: CASRDRTLYGYTF
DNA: TGTGCCAGCCGGGACAGGACGTTATATGGCTACACCTTC

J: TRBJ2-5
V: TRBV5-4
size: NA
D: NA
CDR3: CASSEAAGAKTQYF
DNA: TGTGCCAGCAGCGAGGCGGCAGGGGCTAAGACCCAGTACTTC

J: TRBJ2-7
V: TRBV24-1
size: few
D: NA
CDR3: CATSDGGAGGSYEQYF
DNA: TGTGCCACCAGTGACGGAGGGGCAGGGGGCTCCTACGAGCAGTACTTC

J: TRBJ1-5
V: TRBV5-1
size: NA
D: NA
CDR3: CASSLGSSGQPQHF
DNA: TGCGCCAGCAGCTTGGGGTCCTCAGGTCAGCCCCAGCATTTT

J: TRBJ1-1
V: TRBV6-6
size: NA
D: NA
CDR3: CASRETVEAFF
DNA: TGTGCCAGCCGAGAAACGGTTGAAGCTTTCTTT

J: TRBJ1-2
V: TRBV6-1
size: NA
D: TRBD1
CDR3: CASSEHGTVYGYTF
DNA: TGTGCCAGCAGTGAACATGGGACAGTTTATGGCTACACCTTC

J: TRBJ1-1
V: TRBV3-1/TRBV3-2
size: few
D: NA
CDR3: CASSQASAGHTEAFF
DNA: TGTGCCAGCAGCCAAGCTAGCGCTGGACACACTGAAGCTTTCTTT

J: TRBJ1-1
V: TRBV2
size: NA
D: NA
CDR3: CASSESGENTEAFF
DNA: TGTGCCAGCAGTGAATCGGGGGAGAACACTGAAGCTTTCTTT

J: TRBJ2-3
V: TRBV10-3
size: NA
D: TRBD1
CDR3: CATGGQGTDTQYF
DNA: TGTGCCACCGGAGGACAGGGCACAGATACGCAGTATTTT

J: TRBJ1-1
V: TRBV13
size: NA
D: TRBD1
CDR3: CASSRTGRTEAFF
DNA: TGTGCCAGCAGCCGGACAGGTAGAACTGAAGCTTTCTTT

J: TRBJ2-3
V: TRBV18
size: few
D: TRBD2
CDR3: CASSTSTSSSTDTQYF
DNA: TGTGCCAGCTCAACCTCGACTAGCAGTAGCACAGATACGCAGTATTTT